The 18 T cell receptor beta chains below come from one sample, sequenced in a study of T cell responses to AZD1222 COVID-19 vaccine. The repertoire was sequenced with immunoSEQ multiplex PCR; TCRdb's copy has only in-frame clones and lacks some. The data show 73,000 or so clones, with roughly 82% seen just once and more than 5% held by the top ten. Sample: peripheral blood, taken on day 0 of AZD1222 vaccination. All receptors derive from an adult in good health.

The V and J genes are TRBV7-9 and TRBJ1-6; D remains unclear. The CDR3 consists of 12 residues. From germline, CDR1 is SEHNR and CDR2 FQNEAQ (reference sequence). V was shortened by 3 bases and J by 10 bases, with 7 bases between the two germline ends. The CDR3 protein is CASSFSQSPLHF. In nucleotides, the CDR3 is TGTGCCAGCAGCTTTAGCCAATCACCCCTCCACTTT. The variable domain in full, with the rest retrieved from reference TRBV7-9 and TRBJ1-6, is DTGVSQNPRHKITKRGQNVTFRCDPISEHNRLYWYRQTLGQGPEFLTYFQNEAQLEKSRLLSDRFSAERPKGSFSTLEIQRTEQGDSAMYLCASSFSQSPLHFGNGTRLTVT.

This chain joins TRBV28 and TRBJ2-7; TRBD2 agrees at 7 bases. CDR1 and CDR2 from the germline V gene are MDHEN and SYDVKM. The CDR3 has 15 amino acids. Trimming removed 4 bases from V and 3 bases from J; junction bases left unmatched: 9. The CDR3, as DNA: TGTGCCAGCAGTTCCCCCTCGGCTAGCGGCTACGAGCAGTACTTC. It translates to CASSSPSASGYEQYF.

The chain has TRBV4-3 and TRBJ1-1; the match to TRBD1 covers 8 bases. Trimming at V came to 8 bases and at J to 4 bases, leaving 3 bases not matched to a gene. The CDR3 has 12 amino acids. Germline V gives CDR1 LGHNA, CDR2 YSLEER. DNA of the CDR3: TGCGCCAGCGGTGACAGGGGCACTGAAGCTTTCTTT. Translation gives CASGDRGTEAFF.

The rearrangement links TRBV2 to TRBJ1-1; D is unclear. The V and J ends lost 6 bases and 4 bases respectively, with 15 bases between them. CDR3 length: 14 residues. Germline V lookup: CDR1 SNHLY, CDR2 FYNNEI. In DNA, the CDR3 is TGTGCCAGCAGAAGAGACCCAGGAGGCACTGAAGCTTTCTTT. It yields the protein CASRRDPGGTEAFF.

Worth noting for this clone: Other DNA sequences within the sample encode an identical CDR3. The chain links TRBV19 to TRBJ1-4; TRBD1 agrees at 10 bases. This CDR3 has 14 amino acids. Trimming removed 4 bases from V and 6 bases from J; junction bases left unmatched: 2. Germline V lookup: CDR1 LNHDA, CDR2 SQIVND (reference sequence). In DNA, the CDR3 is TGTGCCAGTAGTAGGGACAGGGGAGATGAAAAACTGTTTTTT. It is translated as CASSRDRGDEKLFF.

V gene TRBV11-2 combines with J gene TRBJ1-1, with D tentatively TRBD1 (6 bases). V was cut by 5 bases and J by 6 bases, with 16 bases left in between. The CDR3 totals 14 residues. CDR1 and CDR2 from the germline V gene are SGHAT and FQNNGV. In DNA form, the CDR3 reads TGTGCCAGCAGCAGGGCAGGGGAATGGGCTGAAGCTTTCTTT. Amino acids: CASSRAGEWAEAFF.

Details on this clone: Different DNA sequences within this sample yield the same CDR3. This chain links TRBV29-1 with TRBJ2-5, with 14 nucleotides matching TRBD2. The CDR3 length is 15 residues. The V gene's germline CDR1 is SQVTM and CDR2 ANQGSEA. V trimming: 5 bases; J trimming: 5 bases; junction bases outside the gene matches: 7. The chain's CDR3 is CSVNGLAGGAETQYF. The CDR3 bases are TGCAGCGTTAACGGACTAGCGGGGGGCGCGGAGACCCAGTACTTC. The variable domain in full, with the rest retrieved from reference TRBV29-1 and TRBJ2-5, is SAVISQKPSRDICQRGTSLTIQCQVDSQVTMMFWYRQQPGQSLTLIATANQGSEATYESGFVIDKFPISRPNLTFSTLTVSNMSPEDSSIYLCSVNGLAGGAETQYFGPGTRLLVL.

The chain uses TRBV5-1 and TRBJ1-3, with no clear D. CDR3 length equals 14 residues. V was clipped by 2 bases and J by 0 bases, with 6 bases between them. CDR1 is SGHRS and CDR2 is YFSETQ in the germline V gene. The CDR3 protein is CASSFSNSGNTIYF. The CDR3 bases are TGCGCCAGCAGCTTCTCGAACTCTGGAAACACCATATATTTT.

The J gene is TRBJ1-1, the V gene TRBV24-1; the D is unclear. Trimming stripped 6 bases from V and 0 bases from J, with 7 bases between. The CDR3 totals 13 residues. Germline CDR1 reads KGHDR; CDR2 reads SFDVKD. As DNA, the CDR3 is TGTGCCACCAGTAACAGCTTGAACACTGAAGCTTTCTTT. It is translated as CATSNSLNTEAFF.

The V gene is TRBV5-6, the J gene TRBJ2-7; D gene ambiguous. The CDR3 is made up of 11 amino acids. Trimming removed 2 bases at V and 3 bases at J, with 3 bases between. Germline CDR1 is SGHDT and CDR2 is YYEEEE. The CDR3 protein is CASSFLYEQYF. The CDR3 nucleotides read TGTGCCAGCAGCTTTCTCTACGAGCAGTACTTC.

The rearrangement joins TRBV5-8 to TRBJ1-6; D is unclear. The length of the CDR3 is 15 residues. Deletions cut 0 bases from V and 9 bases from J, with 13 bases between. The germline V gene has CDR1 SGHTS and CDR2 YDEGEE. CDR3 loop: CASSLGRVSGSPLHF. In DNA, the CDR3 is TGTGCCAGCAGCTTGGGGCGGGTGAGTGGTTCACCCCTCCACTTT. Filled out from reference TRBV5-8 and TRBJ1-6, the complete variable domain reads EAGVTQSPTHLIKTRGQQATLRCSPISGHTSVYWYQQALGLGLQFLLWYDEGEERNRGNFPPRFSGRQFPNYSSELNVNALELEDSALYLCASSLGRVSGSPLHFGNGTRLTVT.

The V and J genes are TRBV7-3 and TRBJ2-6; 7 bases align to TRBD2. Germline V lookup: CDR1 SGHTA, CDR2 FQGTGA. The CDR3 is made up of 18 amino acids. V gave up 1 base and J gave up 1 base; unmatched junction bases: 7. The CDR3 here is CASSLKRGEGSGANVLTF. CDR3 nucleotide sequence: TGTGCCAGCAGCTTAAAGCGTGGGGAGGGTTCTGGGGCCAACGTCCTGACTTTC. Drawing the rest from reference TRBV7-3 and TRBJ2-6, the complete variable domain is GAGVSQTPSNKVTEKGKYVELRCDPISGHTALYWYRQSLGQGPEFLIYFQGTGAADDSGLPNDRFFAVRPEGSVSTLKIQRTERGDSAVYLCASSLKRGEGSGANVLTFGAGSRLTVL.

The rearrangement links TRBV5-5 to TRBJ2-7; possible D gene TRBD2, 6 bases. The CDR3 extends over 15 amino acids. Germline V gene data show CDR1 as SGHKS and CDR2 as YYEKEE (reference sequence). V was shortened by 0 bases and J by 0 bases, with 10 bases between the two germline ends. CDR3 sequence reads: CASSLGDWSSYEQYF. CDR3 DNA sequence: TGTGCCAGCAGCTTGGGGGACTGGAGCTCCTACGAGCAGTACTTC.

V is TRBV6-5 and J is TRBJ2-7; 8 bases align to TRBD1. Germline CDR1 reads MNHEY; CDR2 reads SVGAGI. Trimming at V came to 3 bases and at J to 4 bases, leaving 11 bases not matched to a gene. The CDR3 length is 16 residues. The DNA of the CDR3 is TGTGCCAGCAGTTATCAATCTGCAGGGGGCGCGTACGAGCAGTACTTC. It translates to CASSYQSAGGAYEQYF.

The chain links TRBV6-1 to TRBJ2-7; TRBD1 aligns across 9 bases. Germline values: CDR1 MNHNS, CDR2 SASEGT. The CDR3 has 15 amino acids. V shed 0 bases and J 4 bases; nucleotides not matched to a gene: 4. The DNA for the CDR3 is TGTGCCAGCAGTGAAGCGTGGACAGGGGATTACGAGCAGTACTTC. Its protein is CASSEAWTGDYEQYF.

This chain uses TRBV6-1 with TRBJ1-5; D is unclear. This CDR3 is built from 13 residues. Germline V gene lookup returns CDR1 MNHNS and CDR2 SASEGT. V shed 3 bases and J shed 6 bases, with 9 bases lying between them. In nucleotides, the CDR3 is TGTGCCAGCAGTGATCTGACGGGTCAGCCCCAGCATTTT. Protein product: CASSDLTGQPQHF.

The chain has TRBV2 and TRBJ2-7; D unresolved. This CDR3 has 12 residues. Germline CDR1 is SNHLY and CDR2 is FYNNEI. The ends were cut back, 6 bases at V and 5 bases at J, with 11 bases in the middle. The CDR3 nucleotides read TGTGCCAGCAGCACGGACCACAACGAGCAGTACTTC. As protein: CASSTDHNEQYF.

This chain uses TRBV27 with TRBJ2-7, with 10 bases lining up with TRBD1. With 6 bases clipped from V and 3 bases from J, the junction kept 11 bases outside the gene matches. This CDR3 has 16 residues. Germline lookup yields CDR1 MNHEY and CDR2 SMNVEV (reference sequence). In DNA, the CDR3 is TGTGCCAGCAGCTCGCGACCCGGGACAGGGGTCTACGAGCAGTACTTC. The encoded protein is CASSSRPGTGVYEQYF.